The rows below give T cell receptor beta chains drawn from one sample of a study of PD-1 blockade in classical Hodgkin lymphoma. Sequenced by immunoSEQ multiplex PCR; TCRdb stores in-frame clones only, minus some. The sample consists of more than 25,000 clones, 75% to 90% of them appearing once. The sequencing used CD4+ T cells from blood, collected before the fourth cycle of nivolumab. The receptors shown here come from a human donor with classical Hodgkin lymphoma. CDR3s include the opening cysteine and the closing phenylalanine or tryptophan. The D gene is left open where the match is weak. The listing skips clone size in some rows; elsewhere it reads once, few, many or a size class.

D	size	length	V	J	CDR3	DNA
TRBD1	NA	13	TRBV19	TRBJ1-4	CASSLGTGEKLFF	TGTGCCAGTAGTCTCGGGACAGGTGAAAAACTGTTTTTT
NA	NA	16	TRBV10-2	TRBJ2-3	CASSREGGRMADTQYF	TGCGCCAGCAGTCGCGAAGGGGGGAGAATGGCAGATACGCAGTATTTT
TRBD1	NA	14	TRBV25-1	TRBJ1-4	CASSETGLQEKLFF	TGTGCCAGCAGTGAGACAGGGCTCCAGGAAAAACTGTTTTTT
NA	NA	18	TRBV21-1	TRBJ1-1	CASSKVSGHIQLNTEAFF	TGTGCCAGCAGCAAAGTAAGTGGACACATTCAATTGAACACTGAAGCTTTCTTT
TRBD1	NA	13	TRBV2	TRBJ1-2	CASSVGTDYGYTF	TGTGCCAGCAGTGTGGGGACAGACTATGGCTACACCTTC
TRBD1	few	17	TRBV5-8	TRBJ2-2	CASSSGTGGRNTGELFF	TGTGCCAGCAGCTCCGGGACAGGGGGCAGGAACACCGGGGAGCTGTTTTTT
TRBD2	NA	15	TRBV5-4	TRBJ2-7	CASSLLAGGSNEQYF	TGTGCCAGCAGCTTACTAGCGGGAGGTAGCAACGAGCAGTACTTC
TRBD1	NA	17	TRBV9	TRBJ1-3	CASSGGQGDFSGNTIYF	TGTGCCAGCAGCGGGGGACAGGGGGATTTCTCTGGAAACACCATATATTTT
TRBD1	NA	14	TRBV7-2	TRBJ1-1	CASSTGQGGTEAFF	TGTGCCAGCAGCACGGGACAGGGGGGGACTGAAGCTTTCTTT
NA	NA	16	TRBV7-2	TRBJ2-6	CASSLGPDAGANVLTF	TGTGCCAGCAGCTTAGGGCCGGACGCTGGGGCCAACGTCCTGACTTTC
NA	NA	13	TRBV5-5	TRBJ2-1	CASSLTDPKEQFF	TGTGCCAGCAGCTTGACAGATCCCAAGGAGCAGTTCTTC
TRBD1	NA	15	TRBV6-1	TRBJ2-1	CASSDGTGGHNEQFF	TGTGCCAGCAGTGACGGGACAGGGGGGCACAATGAGCAGTTCTTC
TRBD2	NA	15	TRBV2	TRBJ2-7	CASRGSGALVGEQYF	TGTGCCAGCAGGGGTAGCGGGGCCCTTGTGGGCGAGCAGTACTTC
TRBD1	NA	15	TRBV18	TRBJ1-3	CASSREDRTRNTIYF	TGTGCCAGCTCACGAGAGGACAGGACCCGAAACACCATATATTTT
NA	few	13	TRBV28	TRBJ1-1	CASSSTGLTEAFF	TGTGCCAGCAGTTCCACGGGGTTAACTGAAGCTTTCTTT
NA	few	13	TRBV4-2	TRBJ1-5	CASSQDYNQPQHF	TGTGCCAGCAGCCAAGATTACAATCAGCCCCAGCATTTT
NA	NA	13	TRBV4-3	TRBJ1-2	CASSQENGLGYTF	TGCGCCAGCAGCCAAGAGAACGGTCTTGGCTACACCTTC
NA	NA	14	TRBV28	TRBJ2-4	CASQTGEGKNIQYF	TGTGCCAGTCAAACAGGGGAGGGTAAAAACATTCAGTACTTC
NA	NA	14	TRBV6-1	TRBJ1-2	CAEARDKGNYGYTF	TGTGCCGAAGCACGGGACAAGGGGAACTATGGCTACACCTTC
NA	NA	15	TRBV5-1	TRBJ2-7	CASSLAYQEGYEQYF	TGCGCCAGCAGCTTGGCGTACCAGGAGGGCTACGAGCAGTACTTC
NA	NA	11	TRBV6-6	TRBJ1-1	CASSDRFKAFF	TGTGCCAGCAGTGACAGGTTTAAAGCTTTCTTT
NA	NA	14	TRBV7-6	TRBJ1-2	CASSSRRQDYGYTF	TGTGCCAGCAGCTCAAGGCGTCAGGATTATGGCTACACCTTC